This T cell receptor (beta chain) was found in a study of blood T cells in healthy people across ages. Study observations and caveats: In long-lived donors, naive CD4+ cell counts and diversity exceeded those of aged donors.

Every sample had a minimum of 6.5 million PBMCs isolated. Details on this clonotype: Its antigen is currently unknown.

A second about 6 to 11 cycle PCR used barcoded and J-beta primers. TCRdb used MiXCR to reprocess the 5' RACE reads, holding one entry per CDR3 protein. The sample consists of approximately 900,000 distinct CDR3 sequences, about 28% of them appearing once. These same data were also listed under a study on T cells of mothers and their children. That study adds: Normalized overlap was always slightly, never significantly, higher in related than unrelated mother-child pairs.

The sequenced sample was blood. The receptor's source is a woman in her thirties or forties in good health.

CDR3 in DNA: TGTGCCAGCAGTTTTAGTGGCACGTGGAGCGGCTACACCTTC. The encoded protein is CASSFSGTWSGYTF. This sequence joins TRBV12-3 or TRBV12-4 and TRBJ1-2; D uncertain. This CDR3 spans 14 amino acids. V lost 3 bases, J lost 8 bases, and 16 bases lay in between.